This T cell receptor beta chain was sequenced during a study of blood T cell repertoires in COVID-19. Study-wide context: Some COVID-19 samples were acute and others convalescent; all came from the United States, Italy and Spain.

A Seattle source enrolled patients during active infection and followed them longitudinally. This CDR3 spans 16 amino acids. The V gene lost 4 bases and the J gene lost 1 base, with 14 bases spanning the gap. Germline lookup yields CDR1 LGHDT and CDR2 YNNKEL (reference sequence). Repertoires were generated with immunoSEQ multiplex PCR, while TCRdb's copy carries only in-frame clones and drops some. The profile shows about 75,000 clones, about 86% of them singletons. The sample taken for sequencing was peripheral blood. The sequence came from an elderly man with COVID-19, enrolled during active disease. V usage is TRBV3-1 (or the pseudogene TRBV3-2) and J usage is TRBJ2-1, with D perhaps matching TRBD2 (7 bases). In nucleotides, the CDR3 is TGTGCCAGCAGCCCTGGCGGGGGCCGTTCCTACAATGAGCAGTTCTTC. Residues: CASSPGGGRSYNEQFF.